This TCR beta chain was profiled in a study of blood T cell repertoires in COVID-19. V shed 1 base and J 8 bases; nucleotides not matched to a gene: 6. This CDR3 is built from 15 residues. In germline, CDR1 is MGHRA, CDR2 YSYEKL. The method was immunoSEQ multiplex PCR; TCRdb's version includes in-frame clones alone and lacks a portion of them. The sample carries 200,000 to 250,000 clones, 70% to 90% recorded once. The receptor comes from a woman of 80 years or more with acute or convalescent COVID-19. The chain recombines TRBV4-1 with TRBJ2-1, with 9 positions matching TRBD1. Material for sequencing was peripheral blood. The CDR3 DNA sequence: TGCGCCAGCAGCCAAGTCCCGGGACAGGGTTATGAGCAGTTCTTC. Encoded protein: CASSQVPGQGYEQFF.